This entry lists 27 T cell receptor beta chains sequenced from one sample in a study of T-cell memory formation after mild COVID-19. TCRdb ran MiXCR on the 5' RACE reads and lists one entry per CDR3 protein. The table records about 350,000 distinct CDR3 sequences, roughly an eighth of them present only once. The sequenced sample consisted of PBMCs or a T cell subset sorted from them (not recorded which). The receptors shown here come from a man younger than 30 who had mild COVID-19 (a few samples of this study predate the infection). Cell type and time point are not known.

There are a few counts of this clonotype. One end of the junction varies from germline; a read error may be responsible. The rearrangement joins TRBV7-3 to TRBJ2-1; the D gene could be TRBD1 or TRBD2 (5 bases each). Germline V gene lookup returns CDR1 SGHTA and CDR2 FQGTGA. The length of the CDR3 is 15 residues. This CDR3 is CASSVTGPGTNEQFF. CDR3 sequence (DNA): TGTGCCAGCAGCGTAACGGGACCCGGCACCAATGAGCAGTTCTTC.

This clonotype was observed a few times. The CDR3 sequence is CASSQRRPRLDSYEQYV. The CDR3 DNA reads as TGCGCCAGCAGCCAGAGGAGGCCGCGCCTAGATTCCTACGAGCAGTACGTC. The chain recombines TRBV4-3 with TRBJ2-7, with D perhaps matching TRBD2 (5 bases). V lost 3 bases and J lost 1, with 19 bases in between. CDR3 length: 17 amino acids. Germline loops: CDR1 LGHNA, CDR2 YSLEER.

The chain links TRBV29-1 to TRBJ2-6; no clear D gene. This CDR3 comprises 15 residues. CDR1 and CDR2 from the germline V gene are SQVTM and ANQGSEA. V was clipped by 4 bases and J by 0 bases, with 10 bases between them. CDR3 sequence: CSVGGVSSGANVLTF. The DNA of the CDR3 is TGCAGCGTTGGTGGCGTCAGCTCTGGGGCCAACGTCCTGACTTTC.

This chain links TRBV6-2 or TRBV6-3 with TRBJ1-2; tentative D call: TRBD1 (6 bases). The CDR3 spans 15 residues. Germline CDR1 MNHEY, CDR2 SVGEGT. V lost 4 bases to trimming and J lost 0 bases, with 12 bases between them. CDR3 sequence reads: CASSSGQLANYGYTF. The CDR3 DNA reads TGTGCCAGCAGTTCCGGACAGTTAGCTAACTATGGCTACACCTTC.

DNA of the CDR3: TGCGCCAGCAGGGAAGGATTGGACTACGAGCAGTACTTC. Translation: CASREGLDYEQYF. The rearrangement uses TRBV5-1 and TRBJ2-7, with no clear D. The CDR3 has 13 residues. CDR1 and CDR2 from the germline V gene are SGHRS and YFSETQ. The V and J ends lost 5 bases and 3 bases respectively, with 12 bases between them.

This chain connects TRBV29-1 to TRBJ1-5; perhaps TRBD1 as D (6 bases). Germline V CDR1 and CDR2: SQVTM, ANQGSEA. V lost 3 bases and J 3 bases, leaving 12 bases between the germline ends. This CDR3 contains 14 residues. The CDR3 DNA reads as TGCAGCGTTGAGGATGGGGGGCTCAATCAGCCCCAGCATTTT. Translation gives CSVEDGGLNQPQHF.

Ten or more counts support this clonotype. The V and J genes are TRBV6-2 or TRBV6-3 and TRBJ1-2; weak D call: TRBD1 (5 bases). The CDR3 loop spans 11 amino acids. Germline CDR1 reads MNHEY; CDR2 reads SVGEGT. Trimming pared 7 bases from V and 4 bases from J, leaving 7 bases between. Here the CDR3 reads CASTDSYGYTF. The CDR3 nucleotides are TGTGCCAGCACAGACAGCTATGGCTACACCTTC.

In this sample, this clonotype turned up a few times. The gene calls are TRBV4-2 and TRBJ1-2; 7 bases align to TRBD1. The CDR3 totals 15 residues. From germline, CDR1 is LGHNA and CDR2 YNFKEQ. Trimming took 0 bases from V and 4 from J; bases not matched to a gene: 5. CDR3 sequence (DNA): TGTGCCAGCAGCCAAGATGAGGGGGCTGGCTATGGCTACACCTTC. Protein product: CASSQDEGAGYGYTF.

The V call is TRBV7-9, the J call TRBJ2-7, with D perhaps matching TRBD1 or TRBD2 (6 bases each). CDR3 length: 13 residues. V lost 5 bases, J lost 6 bases, and 14 bases lay in between. Germline V lookup: CDR1 SEHNR, CDR2 FQNEAQ (reference sequence). The CDR3 region is CASSPGGGGEQYV. The CDR3 DNA reads as TGTGCCAGCAGCCCCGGAGGGGGTGGCGAGCAGTACGTC.

This clonotype was picked up many times. The chain links TRBV6-5 to TRBJ1-2; the match to TRBD1 covers 7 bases. Unmatched junction bases numbered 10, after V lost 5 bases and J lost 7 bases. CDR3 length equals 14 residues. The germline V gene encodes CDR1 MNHEY and CDR2 SVGAGI. The CDR3 loop reads CASSRTGLASGYTF. CDR3 nucleotide sequence: TGTGCCAGCAGTCGGACAGGTCTGGCCTCTGGCTACACCTTC.

The V and J genes are TRBV18 and TRBJ2-5; a weak D match, TRBD1 (6 bases). The germline gives CDR1 KGHSH, CDR2 LQKENI. Trimming shortened V by 5 bases and J by 5 bases, and 12 bases separated the two germline ends. The CDR3 extends over 13 amino acids. This chain's CDR3 is CASSSGHLETQYF. The CDR3 DNA reads as TGTGCCAGCTCATCGGGACACTTGGAGACCCAGTACTTC.

This clonotype showed up just a few times. The chain joins TRBV30 to TRBJ2-4; TRBD1 matches at 9 bases. From germline, CDR1 is GTSNPN and CDR2 SVGIG (reference sequence). Unmatched junction bases numbered 9, after V lost 8 bases and J lost 7 bases. CDR3 length: 13 amino acids. The chain's CDR3 is CAGDPTGGNIQYF. The CDR3 DNA reads as TGTGCCGGGGACCCGACAGGGGGGAACATTCAGTACTTC.

V and J are TRBV5-1 and TRBJ2-1, with D perhaps matching TRBD2 (5 bases). The V and J ends lost 4 bases and 10 bases respectively, with 12 bases between them. Per the germline V gene, CDR1 is SGHRS and CDR2 is YFSETQ. The length of the CDR3 is 12 residues. The CDR3 reads CASSGSRREQFF. CDR3 DNA sequence: TGCGCCAGCAGCGGCTCAAGGAGGGAGCAGTTCTTC.

The chain carries TRBV11-3 and TRBJ2-1; D is unclear. The V end lost 6 bases, the J end lost 5 bases, and 11 bases lay between the germline ends. CDR1 and CDR2 from the germline V gene are SGHNT and YENEEA. The CDR3 is 13 residues long. CDR3 sequence (DNA): TGTGCCAGCAGTTTGATGCGAGACAATGAGCAGTTCTTC. Protein sequence: CASSLMRDNEQFF.

This clonotype has just a few counts. The chain employs TRBV6-2 or TRBV6-3 and TRBJ1-5, with D uncertain. Deletions cut 6 bases from V and 1 base from J, with 7 bases between. Germline V gives CDR1 MNHEY, CDR2 SVGEGT. This CDR3 comprises 13 residues. The CDR3 DNA reads TGTGCCAGCAGAACCGGGAGCAATCAGCCCCAGCATTTT. It specifies CASRTGSNQPQHF.

V gene TRBV5-1 combines with J gene TRBJ2-3; 13 bases agree with TRBD2. The CDR3 is 17 amino acids. After removal of 4 bases from V and 1 base from J, the junction contained 6 bases not matched to a gene. Per the germline V gene, CDR1 is SGHRS and CDR2 is YFSETQ. CDR3 region: CASSPTGTSGGTDTQYF. CDR3 nucleotide sequence: TGCGCCAGCAGCCCAACCGGGACTAGCGGGGGCACAGATACGCAGTATTTT.

This clonotype was detected only a few times. This rearrangement joins TRBV11-1 to TRBJ1-1; 10 nucleotides agree with TRBD1. Germline V gene data show CDR1 as SGHAT and CDR2 as FQDESV (reference sequence). The CDR3 has 14 residues. The J segment lost 10 bases and the V segment lost 1 base, leaving 6 bases of the junction unmatched. Written as DNA, the CDR3 is TGTGCCAGCAGCTTAGGACAGGGGGCCTATGGAGCTTTCTTT. Protein product: CASSLGQGAYGAFF.

The chain uses TRBV7-9 and TRBJ1-2; 9 bases line up with TRBD1. The J segment lost 6 bases and the V segment lost 1 base, leaving 6 bases of the junction unmatched. The CDR3 runs to 15 residues. Germline CDR1 reads SEHNR; CDR2 reads FQNEAQ (reference sequence). Here the CDR3 reads CASSLGARTGDGYTF. The CDR3 DNA follows: TGTGCCAGCAGCTTAGGGGCTCGGACAGGGGATGGCTACACCTTC.

The chain employs TRBV7-2 and TRBJ2-4, with D perhaps TRBD1 or TRBD2 (5 bases each). The CDR3 totals 15 residues. Germline V gene sequence: CDR1 SGHTA, CDR2 FQGNSA. Trimming left V 4 bases short and J 8 bases short, with 18 bases between. CDR3 nucleotide sequence: TGTGCCAGCAGCTCGGGATACAGGCTCCCGGACATTCAGTACTTC. This sequence encodes CASSSGYRLPDIQYF.

This clonotype was detected a few times. The V gene is TRBV5-4, the J gene TRBJ2-3, with a weak D call TRBD2 (6 bases). V lost 3 bases and J 2 bases, leaving 16 bases between the germline ends. The CDR3 spans 16 residues. Germline CDR1 SGHNT, CDR2 YYREEE (reference sequence). DNA for the CDR3: TGTGCCAGCAGCTCGGTCCTAGCGCTACCCACAGATACGCAGTATTTT. This translates into CASSSVLALPTDTQYF.

With respect to this clonotype: The CDR3 does not close with the conserved phenylalanine or tryptophan, likely indicating a read error. Because the CDR3's place on the DNA is in doubt, the DNA is left out and the CDR3 is given as listed by TCRdb. The chain couples TRBV5-6 to TRBJ2-1; TRBD1, the table's D call, lacks a check against the DNA. Germline V gene data show CDR1 as SGHDT and CDR2 as YYEEEE. With termini counted, the CDR3 has 12 amino acids. The CDR3 protein is CASSLRAGTGRV.

This clonotype appeared many times. The chain couples TRBV4-3 to TRBJ2-4; 7 bases are a match to TRBD1. V shed 4 bases and J 0 bases; nucleotides not matched to a gene: 9. CDR1 and CDR2 from the germline V gene are LGHNA and YSLEER. CDR3 size: 17 residues. The CDR3 sequence: CASSLINRGIAKNIQYF. CDR3 coding DNA: TGCGCCAGCAGCCTGATAAACAGGGGTATAGCCAAAAACATTCAGTACTTC.

The rearrangement links TRBV3-1 to TRBJ1-5, with D unclear. Trimming shortened V by 3 bases and J by 7 bases, and 4 bases separated the two germline ends. Germline CDR1 LGHDT, CDR2 YNNKEL (reference sequence). This CDR3 contains 11 residues. Here the CDR3 DNA reads TGTGCCAGCAGCCATAAACAGCCCCAGCATTTT. It encodes CASSHKQPQHF.

The chain combines TRBV5-1 with TRBJ1-1, with D perhaps TRBD1 (6 bases). With 3 bases removed from V and 4 bases from J, the gap between germline ends came to 16 bases. The CDR3 runs to 15 residues. Per the germline V gene, CDR1 is SGHRS and CDR2 is YFSETQ. CDR3 protein: CASSSQGIEITEAFF. DNA for the CDR3: TGCGCCAGCAGCTCTCAGGGGATAGAAATCACTGAAGCTTTCTTT.

This clonotype was counted a few times. The rearrangement uses TRBV11-2 and TRBJ1-1; D is possibly TRBD1 (5 bases). The CDR3 is 15 amino acids. V gave up 6 bases and J gave up 2 bases, with 16 bases separating them. Germline V lookup: CDR1 SGHAT, CDR2 FQNNGV. The CDR3: CASSLWRDRNTEAFF. CDR3 nucleotide sequence: TGTGCCAGCAGTCTTTGGAGGGACCGAAACACTGAAGCTTTCTTT.

The V gene is TRBV12-3 or TRBV12-4, the J gene TRBJ2-7, with 8 positions matching TRBD2. The CDR3 loop spans 15 amino acids. The junction had 7 bases not matched to a gene; V was cut back by 3 bases and J by 3 bases. The CDR3 DNA follows: TGTGCCAGCAGTTTCGGCGGCGGGGGGTTCTACGAGCAGTACTTC. Its protein is CASSFGGGGFYEQYF.

A few counts support this clonotype. This sequence joins TRBV6-2 or TRBV6-3 and TRBJ1-1; 8 positions agree with TRBD1. Germline lookup yields CDR1 MNHEY and CDR2 SVGEGT. V trimming: 2 bases; J trimming: 6 bases; junction bases outside the gene matches: 8. This CDR3 has 15 residues. CDR3 in amino acids: CASSYNRGSHSEAFF. The CDR3 nucleotides are TGTGCCAGCAGTTACAACAGGGGGTCGCACTCTGAAGCTTTCTTT.